What follows are 2 T cell receptor beta chains derived from one specimen sequenced in a study of graft-versus-host responses after intestinal transplantation. TCRdb keeps only in-frame clones here, not all; method: immunoSEQ multiplex PCR. The top ten clones hold approximately 1% of a sample with approximately 110,000 clones, around 92% of them seen once. For these TCRs, the target antigens are not known. Material: unstimulated CD8+ T cells sorted from spleen or lymph node cells, obtained before transplant. The receptors originated from a human donor who was the organ donor for an intestinal transplant.

This clone came up once. V gene TRBV11-2 combines with J gene TRBJ2-7, with D uncertain. CDR1 and CDR2 (germline): SGHAT, FQNNGV. Trimming removed 2 bases at V and 2 bases at J, with 4 bases between. This CDR3 region has 12 residues. The CDR3 is CASSLKTYEQYF. The CDR3 nucleotides read TGTGCCAGCAGCTTAAAAACCTACGAGCAGTACTTC.

The rearrangement joins TRBV15 to TRBJ1-2, with TRBD1 matching over 8 bases. Trimming took 0 bases from V and 13 from J; bases not matched to a gene: 13. The germline V gene has CDR1 LNHNV and CDR2 YYDKDF (reference sequence). This CDR3 is built from 15 residues. CDR3 DNA: TGTGCCACCAGCAGAGATTATCGGGACAGGAGGGATTGCACCTTC. Translation: CATSRDYRDRRDCTF. The full variable domain, rest sourced from reference TRBV15 and TRBJ1-2, is DAMVIQNPRYQVTQFGKPVTLSCSQTLNHNVMYWYQQKSSQAPKLLFHYYDKDFNNEADTPDNFQSRRPNTSFCFLDIRSPGLGDTAMYLCATSRDYRDRRDCTFGSGTRLTVV.